These 27 T cell receptor beta chains share one sample of origin, sequenced in a study of vaccination effects on CD4 cells after COVID-19. This table comes from immunoSEQ multiplex PCR, and its TCRdb copy is limited to in-frame clones, with some not included. Of 65,000 or so clones in the sample, 70% to 80% were seen once. No cognate antigen is known for these TCRs. Peptide-pool stimulation followed by sequencing identified expanded antigen-specific CD4+ clonotypes in the ViraFEST assay. Subsequent to a culture period of 10 to 11 days, CD4+ T cells were isolated. Each vaccine recipient was nucleocapsid antibody negative and had no prior SARS-CoV-2 infection. Source: CD4+ T cells from PBMCs cultured with HCoV-NL63 spike peptides, taken before COVID-19 vaccination. These receptors all come from a human donor who received a COVID-19 vaccine.

The J gene is TRBJ2-7, the V gene TRBV6-6; 8 positions match TRBD1. The J segment lost 5 bases and the V segment lost 5 bases, leaving 2 bases of the junction unmatched. The CDR3 contains 12 residues. Germline CDR1 MNHNY, CDR2 SVGAGI (reference sequence). As DNA, the CDR3 is TGTGCCAGCAGTCGACAGGGGAACGAGCAGTACGTC. Amino acids: CASSRQGNEQYV.

The chain carries TRBV30 and TRBJ2-3, with D tentatively TRBD1 or TRBD2 (5 bases each). V was shortened by 4 bases and J by 6 bases, with 17 bases between the two germline ends. The germline gives CDR1 GTSNPN, CDR2 SVGIG (reference sequence). The CDR3 spans 14 residues. The CDR3 loop reads CAWTLGTSLDTQYF. The CDR3 DNA is TGTGCCTGGACCCTCGGGACCTCTCTGGATACGCAGTATTTT.

This clone has only one observation. This rearrangement joins TRBV6-6 to TRBJ1-5; 8 positions agree with TRBD1. J was trimmed by 9 bases and V by 4 bases; bases with no gene match: 8. Germline V gene sequence: CDR1 MNHNY, CDR2 SVGAGI (reference sequence). The CDR3 has 14 amino acids. The CDR3 is CASSFGQGVGPQHF. CDR3 in DNA: TGTGCCAGCAGTTTCGGACAGGGCGTTGGGCCCCAGCATTTT.

This rearrangement joins TRBV28 to TRBJ1-6; 7 bases are shared with TRBD1. The V segment lost 6 bases and the J segment 0 bases; nucleotides outside the gene matches: 5. CDR3 size: 16 residues. Per the germline V gene, CDR1 is MDHEN and CDR2 is SYDVKM. The CDR3, as DNA: TGTGCCAGCAGCCTATCAGGGGGCTCCTATAATTCACCCCTCCACTTT. This encodes CASSLSGGSYNSPLHF.

This chain joins TRBV5-1 and TRBJ1-4, with a possible D match to TRBD1 (6 bases). The germline V gene has CDR1 SGHRS and CDR2 YFSETQ. The CDR3 totals 15 residues. V lost 5 bases and J lost 8, with 19 bases in between. The DNA for the CDR3 is TGCGCCAGCAGTTCCCACAGGGACCTGGGGGAAAAACTGTTTTTT. This codes for CASSSHRDLGEKLFF.

The rearrangement joins TRBV5-4 to TRBJ2-1, with 8 positions matching TRBD1. The CDR3 length is 14 residues. Trimming at V came to 3 bases and at J to 4 bases, leaving 3 bases not matched to a gene. From germline, CDR1 is SGHNT and CDR2 YYREEE (reference sequence). The CDR3 coding sequence is TGTGCCAGCAGCTCACGACAGGGGTACAATGAGCAGTTCTTC. Translating gives CASSSRQGYNEQFF.

V gene TRBV5-6 combines with J gene TRBJ2-4, with D maybe TRBD2 (5 bases). The CDR3 spans 14 residues. Germline assignment: CDR1 SGHDT and CDR2 YYEEEE. V shed 0 bases and J shed 3 bases, with 7 bases lying between them. DNA of the CDR3: TGTGCCAGCAGCTTGGCTGGGAGCAAAAACATTCAGTACTTC. It yields the protein CASSLAGSKNIQYF. The full variable domain, in which reference TRBV5-6 and TRBJ2-4 provide the parts outside the CDR3, is DAGVTQSPTHLIKTRGQQVTLRCSPKSGHDTVSWYQQALGQGPQFIFQYYEEEERQRGNFPDRFSGHQFPNYSSELNVNALLLGDSALYLCASSLAGSKNIQYFGAGTRLSVL.

This sequence joins TRBV7-2 and TRBJ2-1; D is unresolved. The CDR3 contains 15 residues. Looked up from germline, CDR1 is SGHTA and CDR2 is FQGNSA. Trimming pared 2 bases from V and 7 bases from J, leaving 15 bases between. The CDR3 spells CASSLQSGLLNEQFF. CDR3 DNA: TGTGCCAGCAGCTTACAGTCCGGCCTCTTAAATGAGCAGTTCTTC. Full variable domain (missing parts from reference TRBV7-2 and TRBJ2-1): GAGVSQSPSNKVTEKGKDVELRCDPISGHTALYWYRQSLGQGLEFLIYFQGNSAPDKSGLPSDRFSAERTGGSVSTLTIQRTQQEDSAVYLCASSLQSGLLNEQFFGPGTRLTVL.

The chain carries TRBV19 and TRBJ2-3; tentative D call: TRBD2 (5 bases). Trimming cost V 1 base and J 5 bases, with 16 bases left between them. The CDR3 totals 16 residues. The V gene's germline CDR1 is LNHDA and CDR2 SQIVND (reference sequence). CDR3 loop: CASSIAGLGSLDTQYF. The CDR3 DNA follows: TGTGCCAGTAGTATAGCTGGGCTAGGGAGTTTAGATACGCAGTATTTT. The full variable domain, with the rest looked up from reference TRBV19 and TRBJ2-3, is DGGITQSPKYLFRKEGQNVTLSCEQNLNHDAMYWYRQDPGQGLRLIYYSQIVNDFQKGDIAEGYSVSREKKESFPLTVTSAQKNPTAFYLCASSIAGLGSLDTQYFGPGTRLTVL.

This clone occurred once. V gene TRBV28 combines with J gene TRBJ1-2; 9 positions agree with TRBD1. J lost 7 bases, V lost 4 bases, and 13 bases had no gene match. This CDR3 contains 16 residues. Looked up from germline, CDR1 is MDHEN and CDR2 is SYDVKM. CDR3 coding DNA: TGTGCCAGCAGTTCTCCCGGGACAGGGACTGTTAGTGGCTACACCTTC. Its protein product is CASSSPGTGTVSGYTF.

This clone was seen once. The chain is built from TRBV10-2 and TRBJ1-1, with D unclear. The V gene lost 0 bases and the J gene lost 5 bases, with 7 bases spanning the gap. Germline CDR1 and CDR2: WSHSY and SAAADI. There are 13 residues in the CDR3. This chain's CDR3 is CASSESSGTEAFF. CDR3 DNA: TGCGCCAGCAGTGAGTCTTCGGGGACTGAAGCTTTCTTT.

The chain employs TRBV19 and TRBJ2-5, with 7 bases that match TRBD2. Germline V gene sequence: CDR1 LNHDA, CDR2 SQIVND (reference sequence). The CDR3 has 17 amino acids. V lost 4 bases and J lost 2; bases outside the gene matches: 13. The CDR3 region is CASSSTSVGSLQETQYF. The CDR3 bases are TGTGCCAGTAGTAGCACTAGCGTAGGGTCCCTACAAGAGACCCAGTACTTC.

This chain links TRBV9 with TRBJ2-2; 9 bases agree with TRBD1. The length of the CDR3 is 17 residues. Trimming removed 0 bases from V and 4 bases from J; junction bases left unmatched: 7. Germline loops: CDR1 SGDLS, CDR2 YYNGEE. The CDR3 nucleotides read TGTGCCAGCAGCGTAGTCCGGGACAGGGCGGCCACCGGGGAGCTGTTTTTT. It encodes CASSVVRDRAATGELFF.

This clone was observed a handful of times. The V and J genes are TRBV11-2 and TRBJ2-1; D remains unclear. Germline V CDR1 and CDR2: SGHAT, FQNNGV. The CDR3 runs to 15 residues. With 4 bases removed from V and 0 bases from J, the gap between germline ends came to 10 bases. Written as DNA, the CDR3 is TGTGCCAGCAGCTCGGCTATCAGCTCCTACAATGAGCAGTTCTTC. Protein product: CASSSAISSYNEQFF.

Here the CDR3 reads CASSQGPPGPDIYNEQFF. CDR3 bases: TGTGCCAGCAGCCAAGGCCCCCCGGGACCAGACATCTACAATGAGCAGTTCTTC. V and J are TRBV14 and TRBJ2-1; either TRBD1 or TRBD2 may supply D (5 bases each). Trimming pared 1 base from V and 3 bases from J, leaving 19 bases between. The CDR3 totals 18 residues. CDR1 is SGHDN and CDR2 is FVKESK in the germline V gene.

The chain carries TRBV13 and TRBJ2-2, with 12 positions matching TRBD2. J was trimmed by 1 base and V by 5 bases; bases with no gene match: 11. CDR1 and CDR2 (germline): PRHDT, FYEKMQ (reference sequence). CDR3 size: 19 residues. Here the CDR3 reads CASSPPLAGGLGNTGELFF. CDR3 nucleotide sequence: TGTGCCAGCAGCCCCCCCCTAGCGGGGGGGCTCGGGAACACCGGGGAGCTGTTTTTT.

The chain links TRBV5-1 to TRBJ2-3, with TRBD2 as a possible D gene (6 bases). Trimming stripped 0 bases from V and 2 bases from J, with 10 bases between. The CDR3 runs 15 residues. Germline V lookup: CDR1 SGHRS, CDR2 YFSETQ. CDR3 nucleotide sequence: TGCGCCAGCAGCTTGGGGGAGGTTATCACAGATACGCAGTATTTT. This codes for CASSLGEVITDTQYF.

V gene TRBV4-1 combines with J gene TRBJ2-2, with 7 bases fitting TRBD2. This CDR3 is 15 amino acids long. CDR1 MGHRA and CDR2 YSYEKL come from the germline V gene. V shed 4 bases and J 1 base; nucleotides not matched to a gene: 3. CDR3 loop: CASSRTSQNTGELFF. The CDR3 DNA reads as TGCGCCAGCAGCCGGACTAGTCAGAACACCGGGGAGCTGTTTTTT.

The rearrangement uses TRBV9 and TRBJ2-3; 14 positions match TRBD2. V dropped 4 bases and J dropped 2; count of bases not matched to a gene: 9. CDR1 and CDR2 from the germline V gene are SGDLS and YYNGEE. This CDR3 spans 18 amino acids. This chain's CDR3 is CASSTGLAGAAYTDTQYF. CDR3 coding DNA: TGTGCCAGCAGCACGGGACTAGCGGGGGCCGCCTACACAGATACGCAGTATTTT.

This clone has a handful of counts. This rearrangement joins TRBV6-5 to TRBJ1-6; D is ambiguous. V was pared by 2 bases and J by 4 bases, with 9 bases between. This CDR3 spans 15 amino acids. Germline V gives CDR1 MNHEY, CDR2 SVGAGI. This CDR3 is CASSYDPAYNSPLHF. CDR3 in DNA: TGTGCCAGCAGTTACGATCCGGCGTATAATTCACCCCTCCACTTT.

The chain joins TRBV27 to TRBJ1-2; 9 bases fit TRBD1. V lost 0 bases, J lost 4 bases, and 3 bases stayed unmatched. Germline CDR1 is MNHEY and CDR2 is SMNVEV (reference sequence). The CDR3 is 15 residues long. The CDR3: CASSLSTGGGYGYTF. The CDR3 nucleotides read TGTGCCAGCAGTTTATCGACAGGGGGAGGCTATGGCTACACCTTC.

This chain links TRBV29-1 with TRBJ1-5; unclear D gene. Germline loops: CDR1 SQVTM, CDR2 ANQGSEA. The CDR3 has 17 amino acids. The V end was cut by 8 bases, the J end by 5 bases, with 28 bases between. CDR3 amino acids: CSHAGGEGRTKDQPQHF. CDR3 nucleotide sequence: TGCAGCCATGCCGGTGGAGAGGGCCGAACGAAGGATCAGCCCCAGCATTTT.

This rearrangement joins TRBV5-4 to TRBJ1-4; maybe TRBD1 (5 bases). Trimming pared 5 bases from V and 3 bases from J, leaving 11 bases between. Germline V gene sequence: CDR1 SGHNT, CDR2 YYREEE (reference sequence). This CDR3 is built from 14 residues. The CDR3 here is CASSFQGANEKLFF. In nucleotides, the CDR3 is TGTGCCAGCAGTTTCCAGGGAGCTAATGAAAAACTGTTTTTT.

The DNA of the CDR3 is TGTGCCAGCAGCTTAAGGAGCAGGGATAATTCACCCCTCCACTTT. It encodes CASSLRSRDNSPLHF. The V gene is TRBV7-3, the J gene TRBJ1-6; tentatively, D is TRBD1 (5 bases). CDR1 is SGHTA and CDR2 is FQGTGA in the germline V gene. The CDR3 runs 15 residues. Trimming took off 1 base at V and 5 bases at J, with 9 bases between the two ends.

The chain is built from TRBV7-2 and TRBJ1-1, with 7 bases matching TRBD1. The CDR3 is made up of 13 amino acids. With V trimmed by 5 bases and J by 11 bases, 11 bases remained unmatched. From germline, CDR1 is SGHTA and CDR2 FQGNSA. The CDR3: CASSTTGLLSAFF. CDR3 DNA sequence: TGTGCCAGCAGCACGACAGGGTTATTATCGGCTTTCTTT.

The chain uses TRBV6-5 and TRBJ1-5, with unresolved D. Trimming took 11 bases from V and 3 from J, leaving 8 bases between them. This CDR3 is built from 11 residues. Germline CDR1 reads MNHEY; CDR2 reads SVGAGI. CDR3: CASRDNQPQHF. CDR3 sequence (DNA): TGTGCCTCTCGAGACAATCAGCCCCAGCATTTT.

The chain joins TRBV6-5 to TRBJ1-4; 10 nucleotides match TRBD1. Trimming removed 6 bases from V and 7 bases from J; junction bases left unmatched: 2. Per the germline V gene, CDR1 is MNHEY and CDR2 is SVGAGI. The CDR3 totals 13 residues. The CDR3 reads CASRGTGAEKLFF. The DNA for the CDR3 is TGTGCCAGCAGGGGGACAGGGGCTGAAAAACTGTTTTTT.